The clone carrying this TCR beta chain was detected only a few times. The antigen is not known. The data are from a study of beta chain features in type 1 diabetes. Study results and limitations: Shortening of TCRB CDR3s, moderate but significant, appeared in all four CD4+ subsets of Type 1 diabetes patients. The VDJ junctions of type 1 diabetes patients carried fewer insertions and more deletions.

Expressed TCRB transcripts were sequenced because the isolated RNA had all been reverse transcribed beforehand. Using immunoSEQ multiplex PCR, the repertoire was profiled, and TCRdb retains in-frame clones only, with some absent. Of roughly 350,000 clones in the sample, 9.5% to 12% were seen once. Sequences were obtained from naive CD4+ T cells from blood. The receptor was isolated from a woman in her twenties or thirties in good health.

DNA of the CDR3: TGTGCCATCAGTACTAGCGGATACAATGAGCAGTTCTTC. Its protein is CAISTSGYNEQFF. This chain joins TRBV10-3 and TRBJ2-1; the match to TRBD2 covers 8 bases. The CDR3 is 13 residues long. V shed 5 bases and J 4 bases; nucleotides not matched to a gene: 1. CDR1 and CDR2 (germline): ENHRY, SYGVKD.